The 29 T cell receptor beta chains given below trace back to one sample, sequenced in a study of blood T cell repertoires in COVID-19. Only in-frame clones appear in the TCRdb table, and some are missing; sequencing was by immunoSEQ multiplex PCR. The sample shows more than 200,000 clones, 80% to 90% of them seen only once. The material sequenced was peripheral blood. The receptors originated from a man aged 50 or older with acute or convalescent COVID-19.

The rearrangement uses TRBV6-1 and TRBJ1-2, with a weak D call TRBD1 (5 bases). The germline V gene has CDR1 MNHNS and CDR2 SASEGT. The CDR3 totals 13 residues. V lost 8 bases, J lost 4 bases, and 14 bases lay in between. The CDR3 nucleotides are TGTGCCAGCTTTACTGTAGGGGCCTATGGCTACACCTTC. Protein: CASFTVGAYGYTF.

The rearrangement links TRBV6-6 to TRBJ1-1; tentative D call: TRBD1 (6 bases). V shed 6 bases and J shed 4 bases, with 18 bases lying between them. The CDR3 has 15 amino acids. The V gene's germline CDR1 is MNHNY and CDR2 SVGAGI (reference sequence). CDR3 nucleotides: TGTGCCAGCAGCCGGGGGGGCAGGGGACCCACTGAAGCTTTCTTT. It encodes CASSRGGRGPTEAFF.

This clone was found once. This chain uses TRBV5-1 with TRBJ1-6; unclear D gene. There are 14 residues in the CDR3. The germline V and J ends were trimmed by 5 bases and 6 bases, with 12 bases remaining between them. Germline CDR1 and CDR2: SGHRS and YFSETQ. The chain's CDR3 is CASSVADSNSPLHF. CDR3 sequence (DNA): TGCGCCAGCAGTGTAGCTGATTCTAATTCACCCCTCCACTTT.

This sequence joins TRBV2 and TRBJ1-5; 8 bases agree with TRBD1. CDR3 length: 16 amino acids. Trimming at V came to 8 bases and at J to 1 base, leaving 10 bases not matched to a gene. The germline gives CDR1 SNHLY, CDR2 FYNNEI. The CDR3 DNA sequence: TGTGCCAGCGGGGGACAGGATATCTGGAGCAATCAGCCCCAGCATTTT. Residues: CASGGQDIWSNQPQHF.

The rearrangement uses TRBV5-1 and TRBJ1-2; D unclear. The length of the CDR3 is 15 residues. V was cut by 1 base and J by 6 bases, with 16 bases left in between. Germline V CDR1 and CDR2: SGHRS, YFSETQ. DNA of the CDR3: TGCGCCAGCAGCTTGAGCGGGCCTCCCGGTGATGGCTACACCTTC. It is translated as CASSLSGPPGDGYTF. Full variable domain (remainder filled in from reference TRBV5-1 and TRBJ1-2): KAGVTQTPRYLIKTRGQQVTLSCSPISGHRSVSWYQQTPGQGLQFLFEYFSETQRNKGNFPGRFSGRQFSNSRSEMNVSTLELGDSALYLCASSLSGPPGDGYTFGSGTRLTVV.

The V call is TRBV2, the J call TRBJ2-6, with 7 bases fitting TRBD1. The CDR3 has 17 residues. The germline V gene encodes CDR1 SNHLY and CDR2 FYNNEI. V gave up 4 bases and J gave up 0 bases; unmatched junction bases: 6. CDR3 loop: CASSGTGLSSGANVLTF. CDR3 DNA sequence: TGTGCCAGCAGTGGGACAGGCCTAAGCTCTGGGGCCAACGTCCTGACTTTC. The variable domain in full, completed from reference TRBV2 and TRBJ2-6, reads EPEVTQTPSHQVTQMGQEVILRCVPISNHLYFYWYRQILGQKVEFLVSFYNNEISEKSEIFDDQFSVERPDGSNFTLKIRSTKLEDSAMYFCASSGTGLSSGANVLTFGAGSRLTVL.

V and J are TRBV27 and TRBJ1-1, with 7 bases lining up with TRBD1. The trim removed 6 bases at V and 6 bases at J, leaving 13 bases unmatched. CDR3 length: 15 amino acids. Germline V gives CDR1 MNHEY, CDR2 SMNVEV (reference sequence). The chain's CDR3 is CASSSSGRGWAEAFF. CDR3 coding DNA: TGTGCCAGCAGCTCCTCCGGCAGGGGGTGGGCTGAAGCTTTCTTT.

This clone was detected once. V gene TRBV6-5 combines with J gene TRBJ1-1; TRBD1 is a possible D gene (6 bases). CDR3 length: 16 residues. Germline V gene lookup returns CDR1 MNHEY and CDR2 SVGAGI. V was clipped by 0 bases and J by 3 bases, with 14 bases between them. The DNA for the CDR3 is TGTGCCAGCAGTTACTCGATAGGCGCAGGGGACACTGAAGCTTTCTTT. As protein: CASSYSIGAGDTEAFF.

This clone was detected only once. The J gene is TRBJ1-1, the V gene TRBV6-5; 8 nucleotides agree with TRBD1. With V trimmed by 10 bases and J by 4 bases, 11 bases remained unmatched. The CDR3 runs to 14 residues. Germline V gene lookup returns CDR1 MNHEY and CDR2 SVGAGI. CDR3 nucleotides: TGTGCCAATAGACAGGGGATTAGGGTCACTGAAGCTTTCTTT. It encodes CANRQGIRVTEAFF.

The J gene is TRBJ1-1, the V gene TRBV5-1, with D unclear. Per the germline V gene, CDR1 is SGHRS and CDR2 is YFSETQ. This CDR3 has 13 residues. Trimming took off 3 bases at V and 1 base at J, with 7 bases between the two ends. CDR3 region: CASSSQENTEAFF. Written as DNA, the CDR3 is TGCGCCAGCAGCTCTCAGGAGAACACTGAAGCTTTCTTT.

The chain has TRBV7-9 and TRBJ2-1; D may be TRBD2 (7 bases). In germline, CDR1 is SEHNR, CDR2 FQNEAQ (reference sequence). V lost 2 bases, J lost 6 bases, and 11 bases lay in between. This CDR3 contains 14 residues. The CDR3 DNA is TGTGCCAGCAGCTTAATGGGGGGGCTCAATGAGCAGTTCTTC. Its protein is CASSLMGGLNEQFF.

This chain uses TRBV11-2 with TRBJ1-1; D unresolved. V was trimmed by 0 bases and J by 1 base, leaving 15 bases between them. CDR3 length: 17 amino acids. Per germline, CDR1 SGHAT and CDR2 FQNNGV. This chain's CDR3 is CASSLDGFAQWNTEAFF. CDR3 bases: TGTGCCAGCAGCTTAGATGGCTTTGCCCAGTGGAACACTGAAGCTTTCTTT. The whole variable domain, filled in from reference TRBV11-2 and TRBJ1-1, reads EAGVAQSPRYKIIEKRQSVAFWCNPISGHATLYWYQQILGQGPKLLIQFQNNGVVDDSQLPKDRFSAERLKGVDSTLKIQPAKLEDSAVYLCASSLDGFAQWNTEAFFGQGTRLTVV.

V and J are TRBV21-1 and TRBJ1-1; the D segment call TRBD1 is taken from the table without a DNA check. TRBV21-1 is designated a pseudogene. The CDR3 contains 14 residues. CDR3 in DNA: TGTGCCAGCAGCAAAGGTACAGGGGGCACTGAAGCTTTCTTT. The encoded protein is CASSKGTGGTEAFF.

About this clone: The junction departs from germline at one end; a sequencing error may be responsible. The chain employs TRBV5-1 and TRBJ2-4; 7 bases are shared with TRBD1. The CDR3 has 14 residues. Germline V gene data show CDR1 as SGHRS and CDR2 as YFSETQ. CDR3 DNA sequence: TGCGCCAGCAGCTTGGTGGGACAGTTGGCAGATCTGGACTTC. It translates to CASSLVGQLADLDF.

The rearrangement joins TRBV6-1 to TRBJ1-1; 10 nucleotides align to TRBD1. From germline, CDR1 is MNHNS and CDR2 SASEGT. The trim removed 3 bases at V and 4 bases at J, leaving 8 bases unmatched. The CDR3 is 16 residues long. The CDR3 bases are TGTGCCAGCAGTGACCCATCGACAGGGGGCGGCACTGAAGCTTTCTTT. It codes for CASSDPSTGGGTEAFF.

The chain carries TRBV6-5 and TRBJ1-1, with D possibly TRBD1 on 5 matching bases. The germline V gene has CDR1 MNHEY and CDR2 SVGAGI. The V and J ends lost 6 bases and 11 bases respectively, with 16 bases between them. The CDR3 length is 12 residues. CDR3 sequence: CASRNSRTRAFF. CDR3 DNA sequence: TGTGCCAGCAGAAATAGCAGGACAAGGGCTTTCTTT.

The chain recombines TRBV6-5 with TRBJ2-1; 12 bases agree with TRBD1. The junction had 8 bases not matched to a gene; V was cut back by 8 bases and J by 9 bases. The germline V gene encodes CDR1 MNHEY and CDR2 SVGAGI. The CDR3 runs to 14 residues. For the CDR3, the DNA is TGTGCCAGCGACCGGGACAGGGGGCTAGGTGAGCAGTTCTTC. This sequence encodes CASDRDRGLGEQFF.

The genes are TRBV5-1 and TRBJ2-2; unclear D gene. Trimming removed 7 bases from V and 4 bases from J, with 17 bases in between. From germline, CDR1 is SGHRS and CDR2 YFSETQ. The CDR3 is 15 residues long. The CDR3: CASRPNTGGTGELFF. CDR3 in DNA: TGCGCCAGCCGCCCTAATACTGGCGGCACCGGGGAGCTGTTTTTT.

V and J are TRBV5-6 and TRBJ1-2; 9 bases fit TRBD1. The CDR3 covers 16 residues. In germline, CDR1 is SGHDT, CDR2 YYEEEE. The ends lost 1 base at V and 7 bases at J; junction bases unmatched: 11. The CDR3 bases are TGTGCCAGCAGCTTGTTGGGACAGGGATCGGCAAGTGGCTACACCTTC. Translating gives CASSLLGQGSASGYTF.

V gene TRBV5-1 combines with J gene TRBJ2-1, with TRBD1 identical over 9 bases. The CDR3 is 15 residues long. Germline-derived CDR1 and CDR2 are SGHRS and YFSETQ. V lost 4 bases and J lost 4; bases outside the gene matches: 6. CDR3 residues: CASSLPGTGYNEQFF. The CDR3 nucleotides read TGCGCCAGCAGCCTTCCCGGGACAGGGTACAATGAGCAGTTCTTC. The full variable domain, completed using reference TRBV5-1 and TRBJ2-1, is KAGVTQTPRYLIKTRGQQVTLSCSPISGHRSVSWYQQTPGQGLQFLFEYFSETQRNKGNFPGRFSGRQFSNSRSEMNVSTLELGDSALYLCASSLPGTGYNEQFFGPGTRLTVL.

The V gene is TRBV18, the J gene TRBJ2-5; 11 nucleotides match TRBD1. With 5 bases clipped from V and 4 bases from J, the junction kept 3 bases outside the gene matches. Germline V gene sequence: CDR1 KGHSH, CDR2 LQKENI. The length of the CDR3 is 14 residues. The CDR3 DNA reads as TGTGCCAGCTCATCGGGACAGGGGGGAGAGACCCAGTACTTC. Amino acids: CASSSGQGGETQYF.

The chain employs TRBV5-6 and TRBJ1-2; 7 bases map to TRBD1. Losses at the gene ends were 0 bases for V and 6 bases for J; bases not matched to a gene: 5. Looked up from germline, CDR1 is SGHDT and CDR2 is YYEEEE. The CDR3 length is 14 residues. In DNA, the CDR3 is TGTGCCAGCAGCTTGGGACAGGGTACACATGGCTACACCTTC. Translating gives CASSLGQGTHGYTF.

The CDR3 sequence: CASSSTGTGYYEQYF. DNA of the CDR3: TGTGCCAGCAGCTCCACCGGGACAGGATACTACGAGCAGTACTTC. V and J are TRBV25-1 and TRBJ2-7; 8 nucleotides line up with TRBD1. This CDR3 region has 15 residues. Trimming took 6 bases from V and 3 from J; bases not matched to a gene: 10. Germline values: CDR1 MGHDK, CDR2 SYGVNS.

The V call is TRBV5-1, the J call TRBJ2-5, with TRBD2 matching 10 bases. V lost 4 bases to trimming and J lost 9 bases; unmatched junction nucleotides: 12. Germline assignment: CDR1 SGHRS and CDR2 YFSETQ. The CDR3 sequence is 15 residues long. The CDR3 is CASSPSGGQNGPQYF. The CDR3 coding sequence is TGCGCCAGCAGCCCTAGCGGGGGTCAAAATGGGCCCCAGTACTTC.

This chain links TRBV7-9 with TRBJ1-4; D ambiguous. CDR1 and CDR2 (germline): SEHNR, FQNEAQ (reference sequence). The CDR3 totals 14 residues. V was pared by 4 bases and J by 4 bases, with 10 bases between. The CDR3 here is CASSSHSFNEKLFF. The CDR3 DNA sequence: TGTGCCAGCAGCTCCCATAGTTTTAATGAAAAACTGTTTTTT.

The V gene is TRBV6-5, the J gene TRBJ2-1; TRBD1 is a possible D gene (6 bases). The CDR3 covers 12 residues. Trimming shortened V by 6 bases and J by 9 bases, and 12 bases separated the two germline ends. Germline assignment: CDR1 MNHEY and CDR2 SVGAGI. CDR3 protein: CASSNRVLEQFF. The CDR3 DNA reads TGTGCCAGCAGCAACAGGGTTCTTGAGCAGTTCTTC.

The genes are TRBV5-4 and TRBJ1-2; 7 bases line up with TRBD1. Germline trimming cut 4 bases from V and 6 bases from J; bases unmatched to any gene: 6. The CDR3 consists of 13 residues. Germline V CDR1 and CDR2: SGHNT, YYREEE (reference sequence). CDR3 amino acids: CASSPDREDGYTF. CDR3 nucleotides: TGTGCCAGCAGCCCCGACAGGGAGGATGGCTACACCTTC.

This chain links TRBV27 with TRBJ2-7; D unclear. There are 14 residues in the CDR3. In germline, CDR1 is MNHEY, CDR2 SMNVEV (reference sequence). Trimming pared 4 bases from V and 2 bases from J, leaving 12 bases between. The CDR3 loop is CASSSWARAYEQYF. DNA of the CDR3: TGTGCCAGCAGTTCATGGGCCCGCGCCTACGAGCAGTACTTC.

V is TRBV5-4 and J is TRBJ1-2; 7 positions agree with TRBD1. V dropped 3 bases and J dropped 5; count of bases not matched to a gene: 7. CDR3 length: 14 residues. The germline CDR1 and CDR2 sequences are SGHNT and YYREEE (reference sequence). CDR3 amino acids: CASSWGQRPYGYTF. The DNA of the CDR3 is TGTGCCAGCAGCTGGGGACAGAGGCCTTATGGCTACACCTTC.